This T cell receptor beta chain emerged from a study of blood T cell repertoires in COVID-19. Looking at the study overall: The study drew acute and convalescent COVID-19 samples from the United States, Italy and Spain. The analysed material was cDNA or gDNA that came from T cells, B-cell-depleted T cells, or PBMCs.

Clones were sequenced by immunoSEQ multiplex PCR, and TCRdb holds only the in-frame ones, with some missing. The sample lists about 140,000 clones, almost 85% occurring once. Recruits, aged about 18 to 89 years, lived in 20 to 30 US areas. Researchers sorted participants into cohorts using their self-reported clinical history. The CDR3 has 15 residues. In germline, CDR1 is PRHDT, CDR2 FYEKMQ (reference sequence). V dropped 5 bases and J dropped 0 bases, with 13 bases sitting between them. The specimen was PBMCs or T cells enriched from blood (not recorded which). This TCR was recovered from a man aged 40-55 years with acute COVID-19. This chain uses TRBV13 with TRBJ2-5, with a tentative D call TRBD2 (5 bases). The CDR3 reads CASSGRGADQETQYF. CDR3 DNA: TGTGCCAGCAGCGGCCGGGGAGCGGACCAAGAGACCCAGTACTTC.